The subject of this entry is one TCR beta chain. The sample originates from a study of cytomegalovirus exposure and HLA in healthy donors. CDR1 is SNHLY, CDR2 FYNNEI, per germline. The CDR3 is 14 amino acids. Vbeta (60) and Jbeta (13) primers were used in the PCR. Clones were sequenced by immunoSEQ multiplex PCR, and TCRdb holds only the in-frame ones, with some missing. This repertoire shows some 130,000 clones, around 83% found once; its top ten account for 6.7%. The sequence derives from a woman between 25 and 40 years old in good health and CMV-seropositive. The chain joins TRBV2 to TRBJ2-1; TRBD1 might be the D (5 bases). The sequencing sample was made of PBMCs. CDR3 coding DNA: TGTGCTAGCCCCACCGACAGCTCCTACAATGAGCAGTTCTTC. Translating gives CASPTDSSYNEQFF. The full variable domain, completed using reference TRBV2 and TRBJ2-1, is EPEVTQTPSHQVTQMGQEVILRCVPISNHLYFYWYRQILGQKVEFLVSFYNNEISEKSEIFDDQFSVERPDGSNFTLKIRSTKLEDSAMYFCASPTDSSYNEQFFGPGTRLTVL.